Sequencing of this T cell receptor (beta chain) was carried out in a study of blood T cell repertoires in COVID-19 (dated by TCRdb to about 2020). Study-wide context: Samples covering the acute and convalescent phases of COVID-19 were provided by collaborators in the United States, Italy and Spain. The prospective study material was composed of cDNA or gDNA derived from T cells, B-cell-depleted T cells, or PBMCs. Deeply sampled blood TCRbeta repertoires from subjects exposed to, actively infected with, or recovered from COVID-19 were included in the dataset. A freely available public database, intended as a resource for researchers studying the immune response to SARS-CoV-2, is where the repertoires were released. The samples were drawn from the first 160 participants of the ongoing ImmuneRACE study and from 1,254 subjects provided by 6 global collaborators. A de-identified subject ID, COVID-19 status, age in years and sex were almost always included in the sample metadata. HLA class I and class II types, where available, came from metadata supplied by the sample provider rather than from assay-based typing. Results the study describes overall, beyond this receptor: Clinical and demographic metadata were provided uncurated, with the amount varying by source and participant.

Concerning this clone itself: The specificity of this receptor is unknown. No base quality information exists; no much larger clone differs at one position.

Enrolling through a virtual design, the prospective study's participants ranged in age from roughly 18 to 90 years and lived across 24 United States geographic areas. In the prospective study, cohorts were assigned on the basis of participant-reported clinical history obtained from a screening survey and a study questionnaire. ImmuneRACE Cohort 3 recovered participants were defined by two consecutive negative NP/OP PCR tests, healthcare professional clearance, or symptom resolution. Each participant in the prospective study had whole blood, serum and a nasopharyngeal or oropharyngeal swab collected by mobile phlebotomists. Additional blood draws and questionnaires over an approximately two-month period could optionally be provided by prospective study participants. Before DNA extraction, prospective study blood samples were shipped either frozen or at room temperature. TCRbeta CDR3 regions were amplified from genomic DNA by means of the immunoSEQ Assay, a bias-controlled multiplex PCR. For the original study's pipeline: The number of nucleated cells in each sample was estimated by amplification of reference gene primers within the assay. To quantify the absolute abundance of each unique TCRbeta CDR3 rearrangement, sequence reads were collapsed and filtered. For each sample, productive Simpson clonality was calculated as the square root of Simpson's diversity index across productive rearrangements. The table was pulled from immuneACCESS by TCRdb, which kept in-frame rearrangements only. Such tables lose some clones; where checked, under half of the loss comes from unresolved V genes, and the rest has no known cause. The D gene and trimming were derived from the DNA, and the V and J assignments and clone size from that table. The sample data list nearly 400,000 clones, and about 90% of these were observed just once. 1.5% to 2% of the sample belongs to the ten largest clones.

The source of this sequence is a young woman who had recovered from COVID-19. The sequencing sample was made of PBMCs or T cells enriched from blood (not recorded which).

The CDR3 amino acid sequence is: CASSLDTANTEAFF. The DNA is TGTGCCAGCAGCCTGGACACGGCGAACACTGAAGCTTTCTTT. The V and J segments used are TRBV7-3 and TRBJ1-1, and the D gene may be TRBD1, 5 bases matching. Reading from cysteine to phenylalanine, the CDR3 counts 14 amino acids. Just the 42-base CDR3 DNA is kept, in frame starting at base 1. Via the germline V gene, CDR1 is SGHTA and CDR2 FQGTGA. Trimming at the junction amounts to 5 bases on V and 1 base on J, and the germline ends lie 11 bases apart. When the CDR3 is completed using the reference TRBV7-3 and TRBJ1-1 genes on either side, the full variable domain is GAGVSQTPSNKVTEKGKYVELRCDPISGHTALYWYRQSLGQGPEFLIYFQGTGAADDSGLPNDRFFAVRPEGSVSTLKIQRTERGDSAVYLCASSLDTANTEAFFGQGTRLTVV.